Included here is one T cell receptor beta chain sequence, with context. Mismatch repair deficiency was confirmed in all patients, by PCR or immunohistochemistry. The TCR-sequenced patients were a few responders to pembrolizumab. The V and J ends lost 5 bases and 1 base, in that order; junction bases with no gene match: 12. The CDR3 is 19 residues long. CDR1 and CDR2 from the germline V gene are MRHNA and SNTAGT. The data belong to a study of PD-1 blockade in mismatch repair-deficient tumors. Overall study context: Patients had 12 mismatch repair-deficient cancer types and were previously treated and progressing.

Clones were sequenced by immunoSEQ multiplex PCR, and TCRdb holds only the in-frame ones, with some missing. Of about 40,000 clones listed, roughly 77% are singletons. The specimen was peripheral blood, collected 4 weeks after starting pembrolizumab. The rearrangement links TRBV6-4 to TRBJ2-6; 9 bases line up with TRBD1. The receptor's source is an adult with mismatch repair-deficient cancer. CDR3 bases: TGTGCCAGCAGTCCCGACGGACAGGGGCGTGGATCTGGGGCCAACGTCCTGACTTTC. Its protein product is CASSPDGQGRGSGANVLTF.